Sequencing of this TCR beta chain was carried out in a study of blood T cell repertoires in COVID-19. Study background: The study drew acute and convalescent COVID-19 samples from the United States, Italy and Spain. From T cells, B-cell-depleted T cells, or PBMCs came the material, which was cDNA or gDNA.

Authors' data handling: Cell counts per sample came from amplifying reference gene primers. Profiled with immunoSEQ multiplex PCR; TCRdb holds only in-frame clones, not every one. The D gene and trimming were derived from the DNA, and the V and J assignments and clone size from that table. Here the sample spans some 200,000 clones, about four fifths being singletons. Trimming took 5 bases from V and 6 from J; bases not matched to a gene: 7. Germline values: CDR1 SGHTA, CDR2 FQGNSA. The CDR3 is 14 residues long. Seattle participants joined during active infection and were tracked over time. The receptor comes from a woman over 75 with COVID-19, enrolled during active disease. The sequenced sample was peripheral blood. The chain employs TRBV7-2 and TRBJ2-5; 9 bases match TRBD1. For the CDR3, the DNA is TGTGCCAGCAGCCTACACGACAGGGGGAAGACCCAGTACTTC. Its translation: CASSLHDRGKTQYF.